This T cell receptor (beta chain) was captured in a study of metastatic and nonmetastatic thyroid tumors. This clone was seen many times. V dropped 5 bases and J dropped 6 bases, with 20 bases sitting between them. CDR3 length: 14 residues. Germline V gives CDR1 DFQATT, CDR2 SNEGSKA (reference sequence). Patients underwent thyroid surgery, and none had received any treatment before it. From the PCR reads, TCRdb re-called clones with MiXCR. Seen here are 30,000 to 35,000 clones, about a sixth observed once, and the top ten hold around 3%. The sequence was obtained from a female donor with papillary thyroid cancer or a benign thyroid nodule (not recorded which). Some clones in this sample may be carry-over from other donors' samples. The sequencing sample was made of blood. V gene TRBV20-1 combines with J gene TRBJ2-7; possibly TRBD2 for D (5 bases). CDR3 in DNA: TGCAGTGCTGGGTTCGCGGGCCAAGCGCGCGAGCAGTACTTC. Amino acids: CSAGFAGQAREQYF.